This TCR beta chain was captured in a study of shared clonotypes between healthy human individuals. Study as a whole: For every donor, three CD4 naive, three CD4 memory, two CD8 naive and one CD8 memory plates were used.

This clone was seen only a few times. Profiled with immunoSEQ multiplex PCR; TCRdb holds only in-frame clones, not every one. Altogether about 710,000 clones are present, approximately 72% being singletons, with the ten largest covering more than 1.5%. The sample was memory CD4+ T cells sorted from blood. Subset reported: CD45RA-negative fraction. This receptor was identified in a woman aged 25 to 39 in good health.

CDR3 protein: CSVDRGAYTF. CDR3 nucleotides: TGCAGTGTAGACAGGGGCGCCTACACCTTC. The J gene is TRBJ1-2, the V gene TRBV20-1; 8 bases are a match to TRBD1. The CDR3 covers 10 residues. Germline CDR1 and CDR2: DFQATT and SNEGSKA (reference sequence). Trimming at V came to 7 bases and at J to 10 bases, leaving 5 bases not matched to a gene.